This T cell receptor (beta chain) was observed in a study of T-cell memory formation after mild COVID-19 (dated by TCRdb to the early 2020s). Background on the whole study: TCR sequence clusters from the two donors were largely donor specific. In two donors, T-cell clones that expanded and contracted after mild COVID-19 were followed by sequencing TCRalpha and TCRbeta repertoires longitudinally. Two young, previously healthy adult volunteers, one female and one male, were included in the cohort. Results and caveats for the whole study, not just this receptor: Balanced CD4/CD8 phenotypes were observed for clones contracting from day 15 to 85, whereas a bias towards CD4+ was observed for a second wave of clones expanding from day 15 to 37. Only two mild cases were covered by the study, and larger cohorts that include severe cases with pre-infection samples were considered necessary. Contracting CD4+ clones were found mainly in CM and EM memory subsets, while CD8+ clones were enriched in EMRA. The detection of some responding clones in pre-infection memory suggests that pre-existing cross-reactive memory T cells joined the SARS-CoV-2 response. SARS-CoV-2 specificity of the second-wave clones peaking on day 37 was not confirmed.

Ficoll-Paque density gradient centrifugation was used to isolate PBMCs. Sequencer: Illumina NovaSeq 6000. cDNA libraries for TCRalpha and TCRbeta were prepared by 5'RACE using constant-segment primers, with sample barcodes and unique molecular identifiers added. RNA was extracted from every sample with Trizol reagent. Amplification of the libraries took two PCR steps, and the second step added a second sample barcode plus Illumina TruSeq adapters. Libraries were sequenced on an Illumina NovaSeq with 2 x 150 bp paired-end reads. The study's own analysis went as follows. With migec v1.2.7, reads were demultiplexed and then collapsed into UMI-guided consensus sequences. With mixcr v2.1.11, UMI consensuses were aligned to TRA and TRB V and J templates and assembled into clonotypes. A clonotype was counted as expanded or contracted only if both edgeR and NoisET called the change significant, with noise models trained on biological replicates. For edgeR calls, the thresholds were a false discovery rate-adjusted p below 0.01 and a log2 fold-change of 1. PCA with hierarchical clustering of max-normalized trajectories of the 1000 most abundant clonotypes was used as exploratory dynamics analysis. Each responding clone was given a CD4 or CD8 phenotype based on the CD4+ and CD8+ repertoires, which had been sequenced separately. Using fastp trimming at Q25 and MiXCR clonotype assembly, TCRdb reanalyzed the public sequencing data and kept in-frame beta chains. Under each unique CDR3 protein, matching rows form one entry showing the most common genes and DNA. The V and J calls and clone size are TCRdb's, not the authors'. Present in this sample are about 470,000 distinct CDR3 sequences, roughly 25% of which were seen just once. The ten largest clones represent around 13% of the sample.

Comments on this clonotype: It lacks a known antigen. The record has no base qualities; no much larger clone is one base away.

There are 15 amino acids in the CDR3, from cysteine to phenylalanine inclusive. Here the CDR3 DNA is all that survives: 45 bases in frame from base 1. The germline V gene (reference sequence) sets CDR1 to LNHNV and CDR2 to YYDKDF. The trim is 1 base for V and 3 bases for J, with a gap of 13 bases between the germline ends. This receptor chain uses TRBV15 and TRBJ2-7; the D gene is possibly TRBD2, with 7 bases matching. This receptor was obtained from an adult woman who had mild COVID-19 (a few samples of this study predate the infection). The sample titles of this study are shuffled in the database, so cell type and time point are left out; the donor was told from shared clones. What was sequenced was PBMCs or a T cell subset sorted from them (not recorded which). The CDR3 has the sequence CATSRGGGALYEQYF. The base sequence is TGTGCCACCAGCAGAGGGGGGGGGGCTCTCTACGAGCAGTACTTC.